This T cell receptor beta chain was sequenced during a study of somatic mutations in cytotoxic T cells in rheumatoid arthritis. In the study overall: Certain T-cell populations stained with V beta antibodies were FACS-sorted to nearly 100% purity, and V beta1+ cells were TCRB-sequenced. General observations from the study: Per patient, the largest CD8+ clone was found to exceed 20% of CD8+ cells in 8 of 65 cases. Clonality of CD8+ cells rose with age in rheumatoid arthritis patients but not healthy controls.

For this clone: Its antigen is currently unknown.

Measured with immunoSEQ multiplex PCR; TCRdb has only the in-frame clones, and not every one. The data show about 15,000 clones, with about 80% seen just once and around 20% held by the top ten. V lost 3 bases, J lost 5 bases, and 1 base stayed unmatched. Germline values: CDR1 SGHVS, CDR2 FQNEAQ. This CDR3 is built from 15 residues. Source material: CD8+ T cells sorted from blood. The origin of this receptor is an adult with rheumatoid arthritis. The chain recombines TRBV7-8 with TRBJ2-1, with TRBD2 matching over 13 bases. The CDR3 is CASSFTSGGDNEQFF. The CDR3, as DNA: TGTGCCAGCAGCTTTACTAGCGGGGGGGACAATGAGCAGTTCTTC.